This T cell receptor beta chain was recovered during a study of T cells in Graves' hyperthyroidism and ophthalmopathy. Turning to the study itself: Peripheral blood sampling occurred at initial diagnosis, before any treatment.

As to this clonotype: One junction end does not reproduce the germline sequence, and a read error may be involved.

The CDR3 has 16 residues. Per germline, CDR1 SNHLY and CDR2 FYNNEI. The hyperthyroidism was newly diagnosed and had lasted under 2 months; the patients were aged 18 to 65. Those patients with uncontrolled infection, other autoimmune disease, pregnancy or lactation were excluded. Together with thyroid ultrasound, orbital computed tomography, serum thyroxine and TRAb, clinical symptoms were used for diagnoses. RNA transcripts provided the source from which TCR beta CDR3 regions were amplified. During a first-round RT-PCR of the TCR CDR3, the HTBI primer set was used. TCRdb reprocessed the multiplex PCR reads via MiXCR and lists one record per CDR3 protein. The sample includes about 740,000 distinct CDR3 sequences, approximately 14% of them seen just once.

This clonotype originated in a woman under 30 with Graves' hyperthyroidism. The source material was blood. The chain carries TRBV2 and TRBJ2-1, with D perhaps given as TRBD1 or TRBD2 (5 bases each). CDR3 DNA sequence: TGTGCCAGCAGTGAACTCCGGGACGTTTCCTACAATGAGCAGCTCTTC. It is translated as CASSELRDVSYNEQLF.